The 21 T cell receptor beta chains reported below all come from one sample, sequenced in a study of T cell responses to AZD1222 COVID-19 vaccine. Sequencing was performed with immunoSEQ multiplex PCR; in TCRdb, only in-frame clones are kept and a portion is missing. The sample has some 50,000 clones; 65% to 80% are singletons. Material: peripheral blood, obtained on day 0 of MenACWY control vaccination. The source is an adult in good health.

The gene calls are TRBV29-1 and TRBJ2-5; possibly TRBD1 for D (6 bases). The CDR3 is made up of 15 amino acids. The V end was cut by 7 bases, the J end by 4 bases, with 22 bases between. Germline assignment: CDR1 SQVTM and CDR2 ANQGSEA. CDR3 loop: CSATITGTFAETQYF. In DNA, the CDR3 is TGCAGCGCTACTATTACAGGGACCTTTGCAGAGACCCAGTACTTC.

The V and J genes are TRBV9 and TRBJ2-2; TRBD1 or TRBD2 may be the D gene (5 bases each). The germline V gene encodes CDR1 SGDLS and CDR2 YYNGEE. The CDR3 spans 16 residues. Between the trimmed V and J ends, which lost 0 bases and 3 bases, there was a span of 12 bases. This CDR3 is CASSVARMGDTGELFF. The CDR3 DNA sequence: TGTGCCAGCAGCGTAGCTAGGATGGGGGACACCGGGGAGCTGTTTTTT.

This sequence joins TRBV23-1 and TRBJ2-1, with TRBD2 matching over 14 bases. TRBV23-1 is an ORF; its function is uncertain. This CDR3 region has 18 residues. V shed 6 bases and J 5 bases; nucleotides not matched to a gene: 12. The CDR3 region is CASRAIGTSGRSDNEQFF. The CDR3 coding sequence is TGCGCCAGCAGGGCAATAGGGACTAGCGGGAGATCTGACAATGAGCAGTTCTTC.

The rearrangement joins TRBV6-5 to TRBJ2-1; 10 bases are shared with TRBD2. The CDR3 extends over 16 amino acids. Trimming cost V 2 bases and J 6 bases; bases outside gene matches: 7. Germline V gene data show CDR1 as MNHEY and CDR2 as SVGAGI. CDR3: CASSYGVASGSNEQFF. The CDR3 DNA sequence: TGTGCCAGCAGTTACGGTGTGGCTAGCGGGAGCAATGAGCAGTTCTTC.

CDR3 DNA sequence: TGTGCCAGCAGCCAAGTCGTCAGGGCCGACTATGGCTACACCTTC. It codes for CASSQVVRADYGYTF. The rearrangement joins TRBV14 to TRBJ1-2, with a tentative D call TRBD1 (5 bases). This CDR3 contains 15 residues. Germline V gives CDR1 SGHDN, CDR2 FVKESK. V was trimmed by 1 base and J by 3 bases, leaving 12 bases between them.

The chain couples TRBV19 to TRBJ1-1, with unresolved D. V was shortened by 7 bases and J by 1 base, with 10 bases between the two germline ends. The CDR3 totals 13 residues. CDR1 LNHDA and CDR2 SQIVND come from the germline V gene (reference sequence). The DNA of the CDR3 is TGTGCCAGTACCCTAAAGGGGAACACTGAAGCTTTCTTT. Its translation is CASTLKGNTEAFF.

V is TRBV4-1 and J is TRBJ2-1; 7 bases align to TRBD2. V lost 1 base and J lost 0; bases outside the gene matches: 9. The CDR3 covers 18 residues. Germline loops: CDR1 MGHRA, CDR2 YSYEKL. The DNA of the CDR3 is TGCGCCAGCAGCCAAGTAAGCGGGGACTTCCGCTCCTACAATGAGCAGTTCTTC. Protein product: CASSQVSGDFRSYNEQFF.

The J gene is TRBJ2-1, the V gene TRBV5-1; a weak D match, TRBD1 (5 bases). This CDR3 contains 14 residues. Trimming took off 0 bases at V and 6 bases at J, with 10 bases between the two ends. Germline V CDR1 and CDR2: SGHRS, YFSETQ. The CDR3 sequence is CASSLAIGANEQFF. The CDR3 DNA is TGCGCCAGCAGCTTGGCCATAGGGGCCAATGAGCAGTTCTTC.

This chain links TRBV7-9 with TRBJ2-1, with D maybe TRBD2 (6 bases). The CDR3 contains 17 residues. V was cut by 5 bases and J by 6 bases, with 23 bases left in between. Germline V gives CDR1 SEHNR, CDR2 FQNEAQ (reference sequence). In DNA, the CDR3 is TGTGCCAGCAGCCCCAATATTTGGCGGGATGTGGCCAATGAGCAGTTCTTC. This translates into CASSPNIWRDVANEQFF.

For the CDR3, the DNA is TGTGCCAGCAGCCTCACGGGGTTGGGCTATGGCTACACCTTC. It translates to CASSLTGLGYGYTF. The chain carries TRBV27 and TRBJ1-2; D gene uncertain. V lost 6 bases and J 4 bases, leaving 15 bases between the germline ends. The germline CDR1 and CDR2 sequences are MNHEY and SMNVEV (reference sequence). This CDR3 is 14 amino acids long.

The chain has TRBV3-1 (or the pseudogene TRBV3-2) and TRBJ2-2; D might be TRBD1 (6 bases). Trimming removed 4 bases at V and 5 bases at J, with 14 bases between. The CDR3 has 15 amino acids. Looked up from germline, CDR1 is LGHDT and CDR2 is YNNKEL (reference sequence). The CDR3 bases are TGTGCCAGCAGCCCGAAAAGGACAGTTACCGGGGAGCTGTTTTTT. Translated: CASSPKRTVTGELFF.

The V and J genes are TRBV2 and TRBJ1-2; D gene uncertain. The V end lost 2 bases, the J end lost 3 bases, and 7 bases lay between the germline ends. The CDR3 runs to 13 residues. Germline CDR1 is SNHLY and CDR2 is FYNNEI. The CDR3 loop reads CASSENSYYGYTF. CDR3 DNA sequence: TGTGCCAGCAGTGAAAACAGCTACTATGGCTACACCTTC.

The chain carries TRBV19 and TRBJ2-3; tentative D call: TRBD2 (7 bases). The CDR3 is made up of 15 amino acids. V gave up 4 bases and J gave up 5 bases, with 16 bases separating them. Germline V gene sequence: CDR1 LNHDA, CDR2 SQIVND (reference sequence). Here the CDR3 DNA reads TGTGCCAGTAGTAACCGGGGGGCGGCACAAGATACGCAGTATTTT. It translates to CASSNRGAAQDTQYF.

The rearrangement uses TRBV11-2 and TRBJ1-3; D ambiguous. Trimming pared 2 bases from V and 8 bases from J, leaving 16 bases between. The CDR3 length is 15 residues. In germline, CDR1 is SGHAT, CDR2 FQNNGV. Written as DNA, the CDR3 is TGTGCCAGCAGCTTAAGGGCCCTAGGAACGGACACCATATATTTT. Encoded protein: CASSLRALGTDTIYF.

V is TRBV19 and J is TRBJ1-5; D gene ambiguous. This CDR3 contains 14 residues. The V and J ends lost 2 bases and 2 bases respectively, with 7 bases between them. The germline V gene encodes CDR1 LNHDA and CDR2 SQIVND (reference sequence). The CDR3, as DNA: TGTGCCAGTAGTATACGCCGGGGCAATCAGCCCCAGCATTTT. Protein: CASSIRRGNQPQHF.

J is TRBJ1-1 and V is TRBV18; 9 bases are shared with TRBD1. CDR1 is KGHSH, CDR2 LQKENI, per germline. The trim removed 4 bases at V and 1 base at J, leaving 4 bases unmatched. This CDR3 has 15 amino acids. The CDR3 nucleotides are TGTGCCAGCTCACTCGGGACAGGGACGAACACTGAAGCTTTCTTT. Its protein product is CASSLGTGTNTEAFF. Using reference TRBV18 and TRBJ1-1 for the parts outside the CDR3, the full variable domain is NAGVMQNPRHLVRRRGQEARLRCSPMKGHSHVYWYRQLPEEGLKFMVYLQKENIIDESGMPKERFSAEFPKEGPSILRIQQVVRGDSAAYFCASSLGTGTNTEAFFGQGTRLTVV.

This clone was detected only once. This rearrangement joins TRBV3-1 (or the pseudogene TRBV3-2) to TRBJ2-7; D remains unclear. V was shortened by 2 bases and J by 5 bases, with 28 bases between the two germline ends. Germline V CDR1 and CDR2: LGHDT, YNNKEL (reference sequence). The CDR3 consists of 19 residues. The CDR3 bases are TGTGCCAGCAGCCAACGGGCCCCCAACCCACAAAAACGTCATCACGAGCAGTACTTC. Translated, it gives CASSQRAPNPQKRHHEQYF.

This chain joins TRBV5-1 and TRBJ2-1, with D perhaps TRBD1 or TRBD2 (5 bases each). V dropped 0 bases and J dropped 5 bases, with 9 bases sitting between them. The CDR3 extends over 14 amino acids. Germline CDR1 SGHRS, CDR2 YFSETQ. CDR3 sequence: CASSLGGVDNEQFF. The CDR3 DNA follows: TGCGCCAGCAGCTTGGGAGGGGTCGACAATGAGCAGTTCTTC. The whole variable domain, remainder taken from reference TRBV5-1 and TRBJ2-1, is KAGVTQTPRYLIKTRGQQVTLSCSPISGHRSVSWYQQTPGQGLQFLFEYFSETQRNKGNFPGRFSGRQFSNSRSEMNVSTLELGDSALYLCASSLGGVDNEQFFGPGTRLTVL.

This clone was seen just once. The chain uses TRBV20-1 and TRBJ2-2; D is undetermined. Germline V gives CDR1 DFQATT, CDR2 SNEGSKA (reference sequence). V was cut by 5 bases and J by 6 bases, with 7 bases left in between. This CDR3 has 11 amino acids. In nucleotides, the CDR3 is TGCAGTGCTGGAAGGTCCGGGGAGCTGTTTTTT. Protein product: CSAGRSGELFF.

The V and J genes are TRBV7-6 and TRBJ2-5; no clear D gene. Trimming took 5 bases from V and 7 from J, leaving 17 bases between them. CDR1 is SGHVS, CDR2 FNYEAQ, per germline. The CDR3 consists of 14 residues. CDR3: CASSPGVALGTQYF. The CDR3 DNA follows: TGTGCCAGCAGCCCTGGGGTGGCTCTAGGGACCCAGTACTTC.

The CDR3 spells CASTQGAPDTDTQYF. The CDR3 DNA follows: TGTGCCAGCACCCAGGGAGCCCCCGACACAGATACGCAGTATTTT. The chain employs TRBV6-5 and TRBJ2-3, with D perhaps matching TRBD1 or TRBD2 (5 bases each). Germline assignment: CDR1 MNHEY and CDR2 SVGAGI. The CDR3 contains 15 residues. The V end lost 7 bases, the J end lost 2 bases, and 16 bases lay between the germline ends.